The source of this T cell receptor (beta chain) is a study of human T cells and chemical hapten exposure. In TCRdb, the RACE reads were re-called with MiXCR into one record per CDR3 protein. Here the sample spans 85,000 to 100,000 distinct CDR3 sequences, around 12% being singletons. The time point is: patch test 1, 2 weeks after DPC sensitization. Treatment indicated: therapeutic diphenylcyclopropenone sensitization with weekly scalp DPC. The V gene lost 1 base and the J gene lost 0 bases, with 16 bases spanning the gap. The CDR3 extends over 19 amino acids. The V gene's germline CDR1 is SEHNR and CDR2 FQNEAQ (reference sequence).

Sample: whole blood, taken in connection with sensitization to the hapten diphenylcyclopropenone (DPC). The chain couples TRBV7-9 to TRBJ2-6, with D tentatively TRBD1 or TRBD2 (5 bases each). This TCR derives from a woman between 40 and 55 years old with alopecia areata. Some clones in this sample may be carry-over from other donors' samples. This chain's CDR3 is CASSLGLGRMISGANVLTF. The CDR3 bases are TGTGCCAGCAGCTTAGGATTGGGACGTATGATCTCTGGGGCCAACGTCCTGACTTTC. The whole variable domain, filled in from reference TRBV7-9 and TRBJ2-6, reads DTGVSQNPRHKITKRGQNVTFRCDPISEHNRLYWYRQTLGQGPEFLTYFQNEAQLEKSRLLSDRFSAERPKGSFSTLEIQRTEQGDSAMYLCASSLGLGRMISGANVLTFGAGSRLTVL.